This entry features one T cell receptor (beta chain) sequence. The authors' processing: For nucleated cells, counts were estimated from reference gene primer amplification. Repertoires were generated with immunoSEQ multiplex PCR, while TCRdb's copy carries only in-frame clones and drops some. The DNA was the basis for D and trimming; V, J and clone size are from that table. The table has 150,000 to 200,000 clones, under 90% seen once. The record originates from a study of blood T cell repertoires in COVID-19. About the study: Some COVID-19 samples were acute and others convalescent; all came from the United States, Italy and Spain. T cells, B-cell-depleted T cells, or PBMCs supplied cDNA or gDNA.

The CDR3 has 14 residues. Germline V lookup: CDR1 SGHTA, CDR2 FQGTGA. V lost 3 bases to trimming and J lost 6 bases, with 14 bases between them. This chain links TRBV7-3 with TRBJ1-2, with D possibly being TRBD1 (6 bases). The sample consisted of peripheral blood. This receptor was taken from a man between 35 and 55 years old with acute or convalescent COVID-19. The CDR3 nucleotides are TGTGCCAGCAGCTTGACGGACAGTTCCGATGGCTACACCTTC. Its translation: CASSLTDSSDGYTF.